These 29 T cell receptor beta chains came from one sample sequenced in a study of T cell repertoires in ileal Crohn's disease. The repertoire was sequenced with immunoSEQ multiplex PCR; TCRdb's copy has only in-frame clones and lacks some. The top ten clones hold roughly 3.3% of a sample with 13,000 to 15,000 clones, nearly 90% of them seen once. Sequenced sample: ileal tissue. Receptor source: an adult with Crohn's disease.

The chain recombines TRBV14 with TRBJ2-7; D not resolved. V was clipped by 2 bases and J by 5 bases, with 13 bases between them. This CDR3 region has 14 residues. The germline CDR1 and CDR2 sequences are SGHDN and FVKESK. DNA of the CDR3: TGTGCCAGCAGCCAAATCGTCAGGTCTCACGAGCAGTACTTC. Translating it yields CASSQIVRSHEQYF. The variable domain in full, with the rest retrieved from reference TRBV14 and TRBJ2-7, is EAGVTQFPSHSVIEKGQTVTLRCDPISGHDNLYWYRRVMGKEIKFLLHFVKESKQDESGMPNNRFLAERTGGTYSTLKVQPAELEDSGVYFCASSQIVRSHEQYFGPGTRLTVT.

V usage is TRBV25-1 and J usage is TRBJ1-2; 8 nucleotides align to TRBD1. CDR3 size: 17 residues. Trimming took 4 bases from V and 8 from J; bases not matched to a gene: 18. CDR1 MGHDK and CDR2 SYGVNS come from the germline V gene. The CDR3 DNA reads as TGTGCCAGCAGTGGATCGCGGATGGCGGACAGGGTTCAGGGCTACACCTTC. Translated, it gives CASSGSRMADRVQGYTF.

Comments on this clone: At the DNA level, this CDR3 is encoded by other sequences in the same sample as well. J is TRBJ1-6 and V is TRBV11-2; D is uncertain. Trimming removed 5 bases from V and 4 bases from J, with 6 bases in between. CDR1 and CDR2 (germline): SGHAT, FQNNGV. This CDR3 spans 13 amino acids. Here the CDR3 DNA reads TGTGCCAGCAGCCCCGGGTATAATTCACCCCTCCACTTT. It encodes CASSPGYNSPLHF.

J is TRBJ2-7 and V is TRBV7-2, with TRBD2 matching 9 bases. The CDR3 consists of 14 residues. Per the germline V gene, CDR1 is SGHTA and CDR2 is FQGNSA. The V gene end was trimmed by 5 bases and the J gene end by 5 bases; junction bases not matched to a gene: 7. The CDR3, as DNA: TGTGCCAGCAGCCCCAGCGGGAGGCGCGACGAGCAGTACTTC. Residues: CASSPSGRRDEQYF.

The DNA of the CDR3 is TGTGCCAGCTCACGGGACAGGGTTTCTGGAAACACCATATATTTT. It encodes CASSRDRVSGNTIYF. This chain links TRBV18 with TRBJ1-3, with TRBD1 identical over 9 bases. The junction had 2 bases not matched to a gene; V was cut back by 4 bases and J by 1 base. The CDR3 is 15 amino acids. Looked up from germline, CDR1 is KGHSH and CDR2 is LQKENI.

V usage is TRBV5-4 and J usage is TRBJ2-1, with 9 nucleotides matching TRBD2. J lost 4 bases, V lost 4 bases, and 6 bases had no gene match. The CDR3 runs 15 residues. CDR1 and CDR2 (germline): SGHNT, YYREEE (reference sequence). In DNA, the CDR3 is TGTGCCAGCAGCCTCTACAGCGGGGGGTACAATGAGCAGTTCTTC. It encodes CASSLYSGGYNEQFF.

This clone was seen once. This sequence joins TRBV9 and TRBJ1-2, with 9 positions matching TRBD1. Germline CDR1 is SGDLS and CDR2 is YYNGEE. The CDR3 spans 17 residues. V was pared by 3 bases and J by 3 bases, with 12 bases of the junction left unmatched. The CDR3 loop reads CASSAPGQGYVDYGYTF. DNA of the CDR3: TGTGCCAGCAGCGCACCGGGACAGGGCTACGTTGACTATGGCTACACCTTC.

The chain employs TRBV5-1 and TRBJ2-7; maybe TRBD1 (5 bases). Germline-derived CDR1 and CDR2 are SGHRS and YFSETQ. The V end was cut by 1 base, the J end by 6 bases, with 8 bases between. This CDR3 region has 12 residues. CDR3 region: CASSLQGIEQYF. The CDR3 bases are TGCGCCAGCAGCTTGCAGGGAATCGAGCAGTACTTC.

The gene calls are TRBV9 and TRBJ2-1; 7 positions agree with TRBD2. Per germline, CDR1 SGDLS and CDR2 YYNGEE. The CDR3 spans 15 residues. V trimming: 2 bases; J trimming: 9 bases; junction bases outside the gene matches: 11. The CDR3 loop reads CASSVDMAGVGEQFF. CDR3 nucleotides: TGTGCCAGCAGCGTTGACATGGCGGGAGTTGGTGAGCAGTTCTTC.

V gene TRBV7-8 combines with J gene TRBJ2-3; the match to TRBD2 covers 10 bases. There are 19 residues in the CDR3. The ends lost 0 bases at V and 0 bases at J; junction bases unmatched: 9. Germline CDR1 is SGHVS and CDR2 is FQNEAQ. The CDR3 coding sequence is TGTGCCAGCAGCTTAGCCGGGAGCGGGGGGGGACCTAGCACAGATACGCAGTATTTT. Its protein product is CASSLAGSGGGPSTDTQYF.

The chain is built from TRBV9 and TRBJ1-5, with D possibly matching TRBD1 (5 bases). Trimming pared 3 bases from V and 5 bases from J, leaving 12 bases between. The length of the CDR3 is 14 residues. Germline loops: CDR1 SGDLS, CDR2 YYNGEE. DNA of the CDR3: TGTGCCAGCAGCGGTGAGGCAGGGCATCAGCCCCAGCATTTT. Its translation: CASSGEAGHQPQHF.

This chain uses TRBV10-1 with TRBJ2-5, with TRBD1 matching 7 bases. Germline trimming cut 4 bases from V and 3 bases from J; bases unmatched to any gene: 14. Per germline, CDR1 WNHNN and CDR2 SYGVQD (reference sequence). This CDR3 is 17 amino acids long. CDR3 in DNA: TGCGCCAGCAGTGGGTGGGCATTGGGACAGAAAGAAGAGACCCAGTACTTC. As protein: CASSGWALGQKEETQYF.

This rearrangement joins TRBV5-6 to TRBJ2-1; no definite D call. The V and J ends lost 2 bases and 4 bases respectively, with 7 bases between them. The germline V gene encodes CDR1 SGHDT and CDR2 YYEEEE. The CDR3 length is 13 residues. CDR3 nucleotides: TGTGCCAGCAGCTTCGACATATACAATGAGCAGTTCTTC. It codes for CASSFDIYNEQFF.

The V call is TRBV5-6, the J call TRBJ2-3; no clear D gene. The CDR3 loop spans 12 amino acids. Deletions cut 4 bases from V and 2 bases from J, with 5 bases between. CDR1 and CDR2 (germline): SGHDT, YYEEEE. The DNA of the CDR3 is TGTGCCAGCAGCCGAGACACAGATACGCAGTATTTT. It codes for CASSRDTDTQYF.

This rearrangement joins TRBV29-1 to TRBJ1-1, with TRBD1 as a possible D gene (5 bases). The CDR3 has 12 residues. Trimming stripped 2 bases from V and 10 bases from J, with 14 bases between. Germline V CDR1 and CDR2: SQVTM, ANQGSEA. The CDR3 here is CSVEIPPGLAFF. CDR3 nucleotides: TGCAGCGTTGAAATTCCCCCAGGGCTAGCTTTCTTT.

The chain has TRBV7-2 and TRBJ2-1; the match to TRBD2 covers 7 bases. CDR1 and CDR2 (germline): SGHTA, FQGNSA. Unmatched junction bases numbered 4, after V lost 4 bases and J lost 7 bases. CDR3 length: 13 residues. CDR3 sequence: CASSSRTSNEQFF. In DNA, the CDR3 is TGTGCCAGCAGCTCCCGGACTAGTAATGAGCAGTTCTTC.

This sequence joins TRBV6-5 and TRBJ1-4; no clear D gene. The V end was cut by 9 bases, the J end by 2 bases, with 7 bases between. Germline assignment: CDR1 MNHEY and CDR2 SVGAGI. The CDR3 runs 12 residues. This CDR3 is CASSGTNEKLFF. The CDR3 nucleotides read TGTGCCAGTTCGGGGACTAATGAAAAACTGTTTTTT.

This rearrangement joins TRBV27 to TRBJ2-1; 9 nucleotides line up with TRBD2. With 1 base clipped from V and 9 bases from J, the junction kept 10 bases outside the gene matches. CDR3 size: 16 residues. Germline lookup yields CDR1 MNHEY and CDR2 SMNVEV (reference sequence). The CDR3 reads CASSLLLAGGPSEQFF. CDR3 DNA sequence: TGTGCCAGCAGTTTATTGTTGGCGGGAGGGCCCAGTGAGCAGTTCTTC.

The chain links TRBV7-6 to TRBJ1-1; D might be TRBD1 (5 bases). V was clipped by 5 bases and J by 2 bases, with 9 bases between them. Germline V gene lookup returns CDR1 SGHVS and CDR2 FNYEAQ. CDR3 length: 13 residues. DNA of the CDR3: TGTGCCAGCAGCCATCAGGGAAACACTGAAGCTTTCTTT. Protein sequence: CASSHQGNTEAFF.

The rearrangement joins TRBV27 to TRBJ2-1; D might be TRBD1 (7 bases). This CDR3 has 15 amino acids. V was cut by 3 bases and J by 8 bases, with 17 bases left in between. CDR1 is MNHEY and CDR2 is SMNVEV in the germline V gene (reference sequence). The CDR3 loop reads CASSLRRGLGYEQFF. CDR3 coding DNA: TGTGCCAGCAGTTTGCGGAGGGGGCTCGGCTATGAGCAGTTCTTC.

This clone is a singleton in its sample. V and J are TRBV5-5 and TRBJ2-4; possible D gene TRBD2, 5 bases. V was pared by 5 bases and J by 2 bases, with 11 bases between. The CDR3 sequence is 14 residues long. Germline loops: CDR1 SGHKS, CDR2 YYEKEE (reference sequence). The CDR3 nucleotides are TGTGCCAGCAGTGCGGGCCGTACCAAAAACATTCAGTACTTC. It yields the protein CASSAGRTKNIQYF. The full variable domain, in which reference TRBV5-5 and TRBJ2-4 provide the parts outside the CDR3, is DAGVTQSPTHLIKTRGQQVTLRCSPISGHKSVSWYQQVLGQGPQFIFQYYEKEERGRGNFPDRFSARQFPNYSSELNVNALLLGDSALYLCASSAGRTKNIQYFGAGTRLSVL.

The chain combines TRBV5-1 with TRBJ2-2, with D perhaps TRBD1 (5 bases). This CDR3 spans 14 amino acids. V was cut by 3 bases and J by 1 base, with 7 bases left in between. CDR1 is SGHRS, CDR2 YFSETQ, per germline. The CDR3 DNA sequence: TGCGCCAGCAGCTCCCAGGGGAACACCGGGGAGCTGTTTTTT. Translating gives CASSSQGNTGELFF.

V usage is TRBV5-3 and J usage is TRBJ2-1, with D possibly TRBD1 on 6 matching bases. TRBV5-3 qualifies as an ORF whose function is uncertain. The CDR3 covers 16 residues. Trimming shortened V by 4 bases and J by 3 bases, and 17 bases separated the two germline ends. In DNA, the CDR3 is TGTGCCAGAAGCGATCGAGGACAGAGATTCTACAATGAGCAGTTCTTC. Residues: CARSDRGQRFYNEQFF.

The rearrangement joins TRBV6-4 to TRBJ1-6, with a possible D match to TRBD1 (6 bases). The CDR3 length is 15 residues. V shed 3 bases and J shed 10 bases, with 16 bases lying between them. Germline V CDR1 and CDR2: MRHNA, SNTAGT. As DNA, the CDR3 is TGTGCCAGCAGTGAGAACACAGGGCTACGCTCACCCCTCCACTTT. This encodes CASSENTGLRSPLHF.

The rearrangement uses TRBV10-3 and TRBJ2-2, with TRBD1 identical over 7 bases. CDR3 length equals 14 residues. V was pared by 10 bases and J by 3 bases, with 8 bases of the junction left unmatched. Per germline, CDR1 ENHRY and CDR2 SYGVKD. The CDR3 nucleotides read TGTGCCACCCGGACAGGAAGGGACACCGGGGAGCTGTTTTTT. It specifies CATRTGRDTGELFF.

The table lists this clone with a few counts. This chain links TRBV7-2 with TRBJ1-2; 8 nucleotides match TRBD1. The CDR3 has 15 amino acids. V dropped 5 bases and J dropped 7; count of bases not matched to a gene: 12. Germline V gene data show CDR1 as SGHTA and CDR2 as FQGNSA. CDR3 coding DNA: TGTGCCAGCAGCGAAGGGTGGACAGGGCGAGGTGGCTACACCTTC. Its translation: CASSEGWTGRGGYTF. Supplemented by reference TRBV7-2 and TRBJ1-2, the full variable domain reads GAGVSQSPSNKVTEKGKDVELRCDPISGHTALYWYRQSLGQGLEFLIYFQGNSAPDKSGLPSDRFSAERTGGSVSTLTIQRTQQEDSAVYLCASSEGWTGRGGYTFGSGTRLTVV.

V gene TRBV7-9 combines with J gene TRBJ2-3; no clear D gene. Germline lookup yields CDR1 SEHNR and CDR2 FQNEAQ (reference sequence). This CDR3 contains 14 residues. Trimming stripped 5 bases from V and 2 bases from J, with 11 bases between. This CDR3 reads CASSPPRNTDTQYF. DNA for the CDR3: TGTGCCAGCAGCCCTCCGCGGAACACAGATACGCAGTATTTT.

The CDR3 loop is CASSVAVSNEKLFF. CDR3 bases: TGTGCCAGCAGTGTTGCGGTCTCAAATGAAAAACTGTTTTTT. This chain connects TRBV2 to TRBJ1-4; D call uncertain. The V end was cut by 4 bases, the J end by 5 bases, with 11 bases between. CDR1 and CDR2 (germline): SNHLY, FYNNEI. CDR3 size: 14 residues.

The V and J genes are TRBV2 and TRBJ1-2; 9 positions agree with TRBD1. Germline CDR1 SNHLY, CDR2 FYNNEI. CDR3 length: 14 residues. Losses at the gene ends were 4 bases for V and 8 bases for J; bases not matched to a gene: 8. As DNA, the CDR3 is TGTGCCAGCAGTGGGGGGACAGGGTTGGGCGGCTACACCTTC. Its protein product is CASSGGTGLGGYTF.